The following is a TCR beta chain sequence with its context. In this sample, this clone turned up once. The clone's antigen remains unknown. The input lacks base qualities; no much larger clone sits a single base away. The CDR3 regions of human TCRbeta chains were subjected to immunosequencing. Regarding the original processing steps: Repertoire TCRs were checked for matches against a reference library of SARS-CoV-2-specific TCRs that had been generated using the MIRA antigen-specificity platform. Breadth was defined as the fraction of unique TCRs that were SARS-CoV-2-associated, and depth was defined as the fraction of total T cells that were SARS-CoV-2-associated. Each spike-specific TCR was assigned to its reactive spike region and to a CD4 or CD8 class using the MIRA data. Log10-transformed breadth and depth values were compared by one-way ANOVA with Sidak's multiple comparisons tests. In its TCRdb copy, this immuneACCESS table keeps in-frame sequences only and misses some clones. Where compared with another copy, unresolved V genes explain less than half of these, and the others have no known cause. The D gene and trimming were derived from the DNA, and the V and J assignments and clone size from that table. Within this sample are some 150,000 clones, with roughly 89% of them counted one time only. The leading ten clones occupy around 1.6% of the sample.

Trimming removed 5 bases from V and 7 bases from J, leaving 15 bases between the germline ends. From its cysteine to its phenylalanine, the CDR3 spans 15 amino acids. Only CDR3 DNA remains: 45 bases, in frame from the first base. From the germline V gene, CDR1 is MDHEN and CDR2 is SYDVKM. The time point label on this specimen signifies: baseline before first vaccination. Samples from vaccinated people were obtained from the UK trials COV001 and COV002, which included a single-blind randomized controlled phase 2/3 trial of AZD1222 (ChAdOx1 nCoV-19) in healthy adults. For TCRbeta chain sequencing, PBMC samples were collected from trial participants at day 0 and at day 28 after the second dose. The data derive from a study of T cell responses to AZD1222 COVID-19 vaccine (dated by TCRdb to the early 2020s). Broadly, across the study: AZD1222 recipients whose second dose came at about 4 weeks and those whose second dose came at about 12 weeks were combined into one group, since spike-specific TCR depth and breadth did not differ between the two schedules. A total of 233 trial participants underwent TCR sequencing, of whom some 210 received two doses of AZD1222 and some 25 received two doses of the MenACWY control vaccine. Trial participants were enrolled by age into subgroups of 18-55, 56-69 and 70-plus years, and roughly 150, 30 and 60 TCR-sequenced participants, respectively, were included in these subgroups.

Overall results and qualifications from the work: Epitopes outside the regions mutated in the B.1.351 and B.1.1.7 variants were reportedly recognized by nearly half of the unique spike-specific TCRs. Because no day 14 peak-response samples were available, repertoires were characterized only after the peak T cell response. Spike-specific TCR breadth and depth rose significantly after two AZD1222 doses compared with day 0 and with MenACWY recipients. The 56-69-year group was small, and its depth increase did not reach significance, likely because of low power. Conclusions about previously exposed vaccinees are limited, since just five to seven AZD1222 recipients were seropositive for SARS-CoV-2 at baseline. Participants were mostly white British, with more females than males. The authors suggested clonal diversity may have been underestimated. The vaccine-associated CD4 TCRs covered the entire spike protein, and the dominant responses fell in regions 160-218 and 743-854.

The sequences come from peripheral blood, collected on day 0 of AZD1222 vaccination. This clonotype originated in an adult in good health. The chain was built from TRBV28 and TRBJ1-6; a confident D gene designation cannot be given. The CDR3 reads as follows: CASSHNTLRNSPLHF. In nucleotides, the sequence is TGTGCCAGCAGTCATAATACGCTTCGGAATTCACCCCTCCACTTT.